This entry features one T cell receptor (beta chain) sequence. The entry originates in a study of cytomegalovirus exposure and HLA in healthy donors. The PCR contained 60 Vbeta and 13 Jbeta primers. The assay was immunoSEQ multiplex PCR, and TCRdb's table has in-frame clones only and misses some. The profile shows some 150,000 clones, about 76% of them singletons. V lost 5 bases and J lost 5, with 7 bases in between. Looked up from germline, CDR1 is MNHEY and CDR2 is SMNVEV (reference sequence). The CDR3 is 11 residues long. V usage is TRBV27 and J usage is TRBJ2-7, with unresolved D. The TCR originated in a man aged 30 to 45 in good health and CMV-seropositive. Sequencing was performed on PBMCs. CDR3 protein: CASSSPDEQYF. In DNA, the CDR3 is TGTGCCAGCAGTAGCCCCGACGAGCAGTACTTC.